This T cell receptor beta chain was identified during a study of beta chain features in type 1 diabetes. Turning to the study itself: Sorted cells numbering 107,917,701 were examined across all samples.

In germline, CDR1 is GTSNPN, CDR2 SVGIG (reference sequence). The CDR3 sequence is 17 residues long. Trimming pared 4 bases from V and 2 bases from J, leaving 21 bases between. Whole-study results and caveats: Shortening that was moderate but significant affected the TCRB CDR3s of Type 1 diabetes patients in all four CD4+ subsets. Insertions at VDJ junctions were less frequent in type 1 diabetes patients. These patients also deleted more nucleotides at the same junctions.

The whole isolated RNA underwent reverse transcription, so sequencing captured expressed TCRB transcripts. Data came from immunoSEQ multiplex PCR; TCRdb stores just in-frame clones and leaves some out. The top ten clones hold 0.035% to 0.045% of a sample with some 640,000 clones, roughly an eighth of them seen once. In its sample, this clone was seen a few times. Its antigen is undetermined. Sorting that relied on CD45RO/CCR7/CD25/CD127/CD95/CD27 yielded CD4+ naive, central memory, regulatory and stem cell-like memory cells. The authors obtained over 98% purity in all sorted populations. The sequence was collected from a man younger than 35 with type 1 diabetes. Sequencing was carried out using naive CD4+ T cells from blood. The rearrangement uses TRBV30 and TRBJ1-5, with a weak D call TRBD1 (5 bases). The CDR3: CAWNPGPTRGGNQPQHF. The CDR3 DNA follows: TGTGCCTGGAATCCGGGACCGACGCGCGGAGGCAATCAGCCCCAGCATTTT.